One and the same sample provided the 15 T cell receptor beta chains below, sequenced in a study of blood T cell repertoires in COVID-19. Assay used: immunoSEQ multiplex PCR; TCRdb lists only in-frame clones, some missing. The sample yields 150,000 to 190,000 clones, 65% to 90% seen once. Sequencing used peripheral blood. These receptors were taken from a woman between 45 and 60 years old with acute or convalescent COVID-19.

This chain uses TRBV30 with TRBJ1-2; 7 bases fit TRBD1. With 2 bases clipped from V and 8 bases from J, the junction kept 5 bases outside the gene matches. Germline loops: CDR1 GTSNPN, CDR2 SVGIG (reference sequence). The CDR3 runs 12 residues. This CDR3 is CAWSPRDRGYTF. In DNA form, the CDR3 reads TGTGCCTGGAGTCCCCGGGACAGAGGCTACACCTTC.

The chain recombines TRBV14 with TRBJ2-5, with D possibly TRBD2 on 5 matching bases. Germline loops: CDR1 SGHDN, CDR2 FVKESK. V was clipped by 4 bases and J by 2 bases, with 11 bases between them. The CDR3 length is 14 residues. CDR3 amino acids: CASSRLAGQETQYF. The CDR3 coding sequence is TGTGCCAGCAGCCGCCTAGCTGGACAAGAGACCCAGTACTTC.

The chain links TRBV6-5 to TRBJ2-3; D not resolved. CDR3 length equals 13 residues. From germline, CDR1 is MNHEY and CDR2 SVGAGI. Between the trimmed V and J ends, which lost 6 bases and 1 base, there was a span of 8 bases. The CDR3 coding sequence is TGTGCCAGCAGAAGAGGAGGCACAGATACGCAGTATTTT. Translated: CASRRGGTDTQYF.

The V gene is TRBV11-1, the J gene TRBJ2-3; 8 nucleotides line up with TRBD2. The germline gives CDR1 SGHAT, CDR2 FQDESV (reference sequence). Trimming cost V 5 bases and J 3 bases; bases outside gene matches: 10. The CDR3 runs 16 residues. CDR3 coding DNA: TGTGCCAGCAGCAGGTCCGGGAGGGTTGGTACAGATACGCAGTATTTT. Amino acid sequence: CASSRSGRVGTDTQYF.

The chain carries TRBV5-1 and TRBJ2-5; D is possibly TRBD1 (6 bases). Germline assignment: CDR1 SGHRS and CDR2 YFSETQ. The CDR3 has 16 amino acids. V was pared by 0 bases and J by 1 base, with 13 bases between. The CDR3 sequence is CASSLAVTGFQETQYF. CDR3 coding DNA: TGCGCCAGCAGCTTGGCCGTGACAGGTTTCCAAGAGACCCAGTACTTC.

This clone was seen a single time. The rearrangement links TRBV4-1 to TRBJ2-7; 8 bases fit TRBD2. This CDR3 is built from 18 residues. V was clipped by 1 base and J by 5 bases; unmatched bases: 16. The germline CDR1 and CDR2 sequences are MGHRA and YSYEKL. CDR3 loop: CASSQGGGTRDNSHEQYF. The CDR3 DNA reads as TGCGCCAGCAGCCAAGGAGGGGGGACTAGGGATAATTCCCACGAGCAGTACTTC.

The chain uses TRBV14 and TRBJ1-6; D unresolved. The CDR3 consists of 15 residues. Germline loops: CDR1 SGHDN, CDR2 FVKESK. Trimming removed 4 bases at V and 5 bases at J, with 12 bases between. The CDR3 bases are TGTGCCAGCAGCCCGAGGGCGCCTAATAATTCACCCCTCCACTTT. Translated: CASSPRAPNNSPLHF.

This chain links TRBV6-2 or TRBV6-3 with TRBJ1-2; 7 bases match TRBD1. Trimming cost V 4 bases and J 8 bases; bases outside gene matches: 4. The CDR3 totals 12 residues. Germline CDR1 reads MNHEY; CDR2 reads SVGEGT. The CDR3 spells CASSSADRGYTF. In DNA, the CDR3 is TGTGCCAGCAGTTCCGCGGACAGGGGCTACACCTTC.

This clone was seen a few times. This sequence joins TRBV7-8 and TRBJ1-1; 10 bases match TRBD1. The CDR3 is 18 amino acids. From germline, CDR1 is SGHVS and CDR2 FQNEAQ. The ends lost 0 bases at V and 0 bases at J; junction bases unmatched: 7. As DNA, the CDR3 is TGTGCCAGCAGCTTAGCCGGGACAGGGGTATTCGTGAACACTGAAGCTTTCTTT. It is translated as CASSLAGTGVFVNTEAFF. The whole variable domain, filled in from reference TRBV7-8 and TRBJ1-1, reads GAGVSQSPRYKVAKRGQDVALRCDPISGHVSLFWYQQALGQGPEFLTYFQNEAQLDKSGLPSDRFFAERPEGSVSTLKIQRTQQEDSAVYLCASSLAGTGVFVNTEAFFGQGTRLTVV.

The CDR3 loop reads CASSAVRDRPSPLHF. CDR3 DNA: TGTGCCAGCAGCGCCGTGCGGGACAGACCTTCACCCCTCCACTTT. V and J are TRBV7-8 and TRBJ1-6; 7 bases line up with TRBD1. The V and J ends lost 5 bases and 9 bases, in that order; junction bases with no gene match: 10. The CDR3 covers 15 residues. The germline V gene encodes CDR1 SGHVS and CDR2 FQNEAQ. Variable domain in full (rest from reference TRBV7-8 and TRBJ1-6): GAGVSQSPRYKVAKRGQDVALRCDPISGHVSLFWYQQALGQGPEFLTYFQNEAQLDKSGLPSDRFFAERPEGSVSTLKIQRTQQEDSAVYLCASSAVRDRPSPLHFGNGTRLTVT.

V is TRBV4-1 and J is TRBJ1-5, with unresolved D. V shed 1 base and J shed 3 bases, with 10 bases lying between them. Germline values: CDR1 MGHRA, CDR2 YSYEKL. The CDR3 extends over 15 amino acids. DNA for the CDR3: TGCGCCAGCAGCCAAGTTCTTCCCCTCAATCAGCCCCAGCATTTT. It is translated as CASSQVLPLNQPQHF.

J is TRBJ2-7 and V is TRBV2; TRBD1 aligns across 7 bases. Germline V lookup: CDR1 SNHLY, CDR2 FYNNEI. This CDR3 contains 14 residues. J gave up 10 bases and V 11 bases, and 20 bases lay outside the gene matches. CDR3 nucleotides: TGTGCCCACACTGGGACAGTTCTTGTTACGAGACAGTACTTC. Protein sequence: CAHTGTVLVTRQYF.

This chain uses TRBV9 with TRBJ2-3; 11 bases fit TRBD2. The CDR3 totals 16 residues. Germline CDR1 SGDLS, CDR2 YYNGEE. V dropped 3 bases and J dropped 2; count of bases not matched to a gene: 5. Here the CDR3 reads CASSALAGGATDTQYF. DNA for the CDR3: TGTGCCAGCAGCGCCTTAGCGGGGGGGGCCACAGATACGCAGTATTTT.

This chain connects TRBV14 to TRBJ2-3; 9 bases are a match to TRBD2. Germline trimming cut 4 bases from V and 6 bases from J; bases unmatched to any gene: 11. The CDR3 loop spans 16 amino acids. In germline, CDR1 is SGHDN, CDR2 FVKESK. The CDR3 DNA is TGTGCCAGCAGCCCACTGGGCGGGAGGGGCCGGGATACGCAGTATTTT. Translation: CASSPLGGRGRDTQYF.

The CDR3 here is CASSFNRGSEAFF. The CDR3 nucleotides are TGTGCCAGCAGTTTTAACAGGGGTAGTGAAGCTTTCTTT. The V call is TRBV12-3 or TRBV12-4, the J call TRBJ1-1, with 7 positions matching TRBD1. Losses at the gene ends were 3 bases for V and 7 bases for J; bases not matched to a gene: 5. The CDR3 covers 13 residues.